This T cell receptor beta chain was captured in a study of cytomegalovirus exposure and HLA in healthy donors (dated by TCRdb to the late 2010s). Describing the broader study: According to an earlier analysis of 450 to 650 of the donors, about 179 million T cells yielded 117 million unique TCR beta sequences and more than 250 Gb of sequence data. Roughly 300 gigabases of sequencing data and around 80 million unique TCR sequences made up an early release that covered 500 to 650 HLA-typed donors. Of the roughly 400 genotyped donors, more than 75% were placed in the genetic ancestry cluster associated with self-reported Caucasian donors. The aim of the study was to test whether cataloging public T cell receptors could identify signatures of past pathogen exposure. The study used immunosequencing to profile the T cell repertoires of 670 or so subjects and linked those repertoires to cytomegalovirus serostatus. A separate validation cohort of approximately 130 different subjects was used in addition to the 666-subject first cohort. The study combined high-throughput TCR immunosequencing, statistical association of individual TCRs with disease status, and machine learning to predict cytomegalovirus infection status. To study patterns of TCR occurrence, a later analysis re-analyzed previously published TCR beta repertoires from more than 550 donors and added high-resolution HLA genotyping. In the later analysis, no new phenotypic data were used to find candidate immune exposures; instead, reliance was placed on TCR beta sequences and their occurrence across donors. To decide whether each TCR beta V gene segment behaved as functional or pseudogenic, an earlier analysis of some 600 of the donors relied on high-throughput TCR beta sequencing. Donor age, sex, ethnicity and CMV serostatus were collected together with the repertoire data. Genome-wide SNP genotypes for about three fifths of the 666 donors were used in a later genetic analysis, which treated that subset as a discovery cohort. Every discovery cohort repertoire had been produced on one sequencing platform. Class I and class II HLA loci were covered by the typing at four-digit resolution. The number of typed donors differed by locus: about 620-640 for A, B, C, DRB1 and DQB1; about 520 for DQA1; approximately 610 for DPA1; and roughly 490 for DPB1. Roughly 5 DR-DQ haplotypes were treated as single units for association and clustering because of strong linkage in the cohort. Among a few hundred genotyped donors of the cohort, an average of approximately 230,000 unique TCR beta nucleotide sequences were sequenced per donor, around a sixth of them non-productive. The investigation overall reported the following: In both the original and validation cohorts, the classifier was reported to diagnose cytomegalovirus status with high specificity and sensitivity. Most CMV-associated TCR beta chains appeared to be HLA-restricted in a later analysis, and the HLA associations seemed to be driven largely by CMV exposure. Correlated functional status among segregating V segments might reflect linkage disequilibrium, but an unknown experimental factor could not be ruled out. A later genetic analysis reported fewer N-insertions in productive TCRs among donors in an Asian-associated ancestry cluster than the roughly 700-donor mean. A further reported finding was that TCR beta sequences accurately predicted the HLA-A and HLA-B alleles for most subjects in the first cohort. In a later analysis, several top co-occurrence clusters were reported to appear linked to parvovirus B19, influenza, CMV and Epstein-Barr virus. Presence/absence analyses assumed roughly uniform sequencing depth across donors, an assumption that may not hold. Because counts were too low, 15 or so rarely observed V segments, including chromosome 9 orphons, were excluded from the earlier analysis of around 590 of the donors. Because some donors lacked HLA typing at each locus, the association tests relied only on the typed subset. In a later analysis, TCR association rates were found to vary across HLA loci, with the most associated TCRs seen for DRB1 alleles and the fewest for HLA-C alleles. In vitro tests confirmed that three of the cytomegalovirus-associated TCR beta chains recognize cytomegalovirus antigens. At a false discovery rate of 0.05, a later analysis linked around 17,000 TCR beta sequences to specific HLA alleles. Some IMGT-functional V segments, including TRBV6-2 and TRBV6-3, could not be distinguished by the 87-base-pair reads and were therefore excluded. Only TCR beta chains were sequenced in this cohort, and the absence of alpha or paired-chain data limited detectable features. Most TCR sequences were observed very rarely across donors, whereas some public TCRs were present in many individuals. A cluster of highly shared sequence variants was judged likely to be a technical artifact of the sequencing pipeline. For the cohort, immune exposure information was limited to CMV serostatus. When HLA alleles, especially DR and DQ, strongly co-occurred, attributing TCR associations to individual alleles was difficult. In an earlier analysis of roughly 500 of the donors, most TCR beta V segments appeared in productive rearrangements about 90% or about 30% of the time, broadly matching IMGT annotations. In the study, approximately 160 TCR beta chains were listed as associated with cytomegalovirus. Compared with equally common non-associated chains, HLA-associated TCR beta chains in a later analysis were more clonally expanded and had lower generation probabilities. It was suggested by the authors that the approach could potentially be generalized to other disease states and immunological phenotypes. A later genetic analysis associated a missense DCLRE1C variant with V-gene and J-gene trimming of TCR beta chains, and an independent cohort replicated the association.

The cohort comprised some 680 healthy bone marrow donors. All cohort members were sampled while nominally healthy, although unrecorded immune exposures were likely present. The donor was CMV seronegative and was included in the group of approximately 350 seronegative cohort members. Every donor gave a peripheral blood sample, and the peripheral blood mononuclear cells from that sample were used for TCR beta sequencing. The Qiagen DNeasy Blood Extraction Kit was used to extract genomic DNA from the blood cell samples. This clone has only one observation. The target of this receptor is not known. No quality values exist for individual bases; no much larger clone is one base distant. Including the terminal cysteine and phenylalanine, the CDR3 comprises 15 residues. Only the CDR3 part of the read is kept: 45 bases, read in frame from the first base. The junction shows trimming of 6 bases on V and 5 bases on J, plus 18 bases between the germline ends. The germline V gene specifies ENHRY as CDR1 and SYGVKD as CDR2.

Library preparation was by the immunoSEQ multiplex PCR assay. A mixture of 60 forward primers for TCR Vbeta segments and 13 reverse primers for TCR Jbeta segments was used in the multiplex PCR. The CDR3 region of rearranged TCR beta genes was amplified from genomic DNA by a multiplex PCR assay. The Illumina HiSeq System was used to sequence the amplified TCR beta libraries as 87-base-pair reads. The source study handled its data this way. A later analysis tallied some 79 million unique TCR beta chains across the 666 repertoires, and roughly 11 million of those chains were shared by two or more donors. Raw reads were error-corrected and collapsed into unique sequences with a nearest-neighbor algorithm that merged closely related sequences to remove PCR and sequencing errors. CDR3 sequences were aligned to IMGT reference sequences to assign V, D and J gene segments. For a sequence to be retained, a match of at least six nucleotides was required to both a V gene segment and a J gene segment. Rearrangements were called productive when the CDR3 lacked stop codons and stayed in frame with V and J; all others were non-productive. Following IMGT convention, CDR3 was defined as the stretch from the second conserved V-encoded cysteine to the conserved J-encoded phenylalanine. In an earlier analysis of 500 to 650 of the donors, sequences lacking an unambiguous match to a single V gene segment were excluded. In an earlier analysis of approximately 590 of the donors, a V segment was called functional when productive rearrangements were above 56.7%, and segregating when the standard deviation between donors exceeded 5%. A statistical classification framework was built to diagnose cytomegalovirus status from the catalog of TCR beta chain sequences. V and J gene assignment, in a later analysis, came from comparing TCR nucleotide sequences with IMGT/GENE-DB human TR gene sequences. The TCRdist pipeline was used in a later analysis to assign CDR3 sequences and most-parsimonious VDJ recombination scenarios. In a later analysis, each TCR beta chain was defined by its CDR3 amino acid sequence together with its V-gene family, and reads lacking a unique V-gene family were excluded. As a way to deal with suspected cross-contamination and a sequencing artifact, a later analysis dropped approximately 570 nucleotide sequences that were highly shared and had low generation probability. In a later analysis, a clonal expansion index for each public chain was calculated from normalized within-repertoire ranks of inferred template counts. A later analysis computed generation probabilities with a VDJ recombination model fitted to out-of-frame rearrangements, and checked the results against IGoR. A later analysis scored TCR-TCR, TCR-HLA and TCR-CMV co-occurrence with hypergeometric tests, applying a repertoire-size bias correction to TCR pairs. A later analysis estimated false discovery rates by permuting HLA or CMV assignments 20 times. In a later analysis, co-occurring TCRs were grouped using DBSCAN, with TCRdist sequence similarity added in when clustering inside HLA-allele-positive subsets. Co-occurrence clustering excluded repertoires with fewer than 30,000 or more than 120,000 public chains, plus five with anomalous nucleotide sharing. This immuneACCESS table, as held by TCRdb, lists in-frame sequences with V and J called but not all clones. Of the missing ones, under half trace to an unresolved V gene in checked studies; the others have no known cause. V, J and clone size derive from that table, while D and trimming were established from the DNA sequence. The sample data list tens of thousands of clones, and roughly 70% of these were observed just once. The top ten clones comprise 2.1% of the sample.

Sequencing was carried out using PBMCs. The sequence was obtained from a man younger than 40 in good health and CMV-seronegative. The V and J segments used are TRBV10-3 and TRBJ2-3, and possibly TRBD2, on 6 matching bases. The DNA sequence is given as TGTGCCATCAGCCCGGGGAGCGGGCAGGGAGATACGCAGTATTTT. The encoded protein is CAISPGSGQGDTQYF.